The TCR beta chain described here comes from a study of HIV-infected patients and healthy controls (dated by TCRdb to 2014 to 2015). Background for the entire study: The study asked whether deep sequencing of the TCR repertoire from small blood samples of HIV patients could detect immune perturbation and reconstitution.

On this clonotype: It has no known antigen specificity. Qualities for individual bases were not recorded, and no much larger clone is one base off.

Overall results and qualifications from the work: The observed differences in diversity could not be explained by the slight differences in age and sex profiles between the study cohorts. Eight alpha and eight beta V genes showed significantly different mean usage between HIV-infected patients and controls. Alpha-chain CDR3s from MAIT cells occurred at high frequency in healthy controls but were severely depleted in HIV+ repertoires. By Jaccard index and by the count of highly shared sequences, healthy controls shared more CDR3s between individuals than HIV+ patients did. HIV-associated CDR3s exhibited a significant reduction in frequency during therapy, whereas CMV-associated CDR3s exhibited no significant change, although the majority increased in frequency. The study did not determine donor HLA types. In size-matched repertoire data, the apparent post-therapy recovery of the Gini index in HIV-infected patients was not replicated. Roughly threefold more distinct CDR3s and higher Shannon diversity were observed in healthy control repertoires than in untreated HIV+ repertoires. HIV-infected repertoires showed significantly elevated mean Gini indices relative to controls, which possibly reflects oligoclonality. Comparisons were complicated by unequal numbers of distinct sequences between patients and controls, and rare events from HIV-infected data were overweighted by size-matching. In the samples, alpha-beta chain pairing was left undetermined. Processing was restricted to sixteen HIV-infected individuals, which the authors judged to be a major constraint on the generalizability of the findings. The use of whole blood limited sequencing depth and precluded separation of the dynamics of distinct T-cell subpopulations.

Whole blood was used without fractionating the cells, so the repertoire represented all peripheral T cells without sorting. Ten uninfected healthy donors were sampled as controls, and about 40% of these ten donors were sampled twice about twelve weeks apart. For RNA extraction, roughly 2.6 ml of peripheral blood was drawn into Tempus tubes. Residual genomic DNA was removed with the TURBO-DNase kit and globin mRNA was depleted with GLOBINclear. Reverse transcription of approximately 500 ng RNA was performed with SuperScript III using primers directed against the alpha and beta constant regions. Separate alpha and beta chain libraries were made by chain-specific third strand synthesis with multiplexing indices. The protocol used a single primer pair to amplify all rearrangements within a chain, which avoided primer bias, and attached molecular barcodes to each cDNA molecule. The SP2 sequencing primer site and a random hexamer were carried on a 5' RACE adapter, to which purified cDNA was joined by T4 RNA Ligase 1. Second strand synthesis was primed from the SP2 site with Phusion polymerase, using slow temperature ramps to favor optimal annealing. Joined together, two random hexamer sequences that had both been added before amplification formed the 12-nucleotide barcode of each molecule. An amplification PCR of approximately 24 cycles with P5s and P7 primers came after a short first PCR that had added P5 and P7 adapter elements plus a second index. Libraries received about 26 PCR cycles in total, were quantified on a Qubit, sized on a Bioanalyzer, and diluted to roughly 4 nM. Sequencing of the normalized libraries was performed on an Illumina MiSeq with 2 x 250 paired-end kits. Reverse transcription reactions were cleaned up on MinElute columns and eluted into 10 ul Tris-Cl. A 1:1 ratio of AMPure XP beads was used to clean the adapter ligations after they had run for roughly 23 hours at 16 degrees C. In the paper's pipeline: Demultiplexed FASTQ files were processed with a modified Decombinator by which V, J, insert and barcode information was output. Any sequence that shared a barcode yet differed from the dominant sequence was discarded as an error, and the number of original cDNA molecules was estimated by counting barcodes clustered at Levenshtein distance 3. The R packages ineq, vegan, igraph and RCytoscape were used for downstream analyses, together with IMGT nomenclature and CDR3 definitions. The authors computed V gene usage over distinct sequences and counted each TCR a single time to avoid skew from clonal expansion. Whenever two unique CDR3 amino acid sequences within a donor differed by a single Levenshtein edit, similarity networks linked them. Published HIV-specific CDR3s (approximately 100 alpha, approximately 700 beta) and CMV-specific CDR3s (roughly 13 alpha, under 300 beta) were assembled and queried against the repertoires. Lower sequence numbers were not the cause of the decreased diversity in patients, as random subsampling to size-matched repertoires showed. The public reads were reanalyzed by TCRdb: fastp trimming at Q25, MiXCR alignment, in-frame beta chains only. Each CDR3 protein gets just one entry, which takes the most common genes and DNA from the rows behind it. TCRdb's processing, not the authors', yielded these V and J calls. Across this sample there are under 15,000 distinct CDR3 sequences, with approximately 11% seen only once. The ten top clones hold about 6% of the sample.

The CDR3 has 16 amino acids, counting the end cysteine and phenylalanine. Only CDR3 DNA is held: 48 bases, read in frame from base 1. Deletion took 2 bases off V and 0 bases off J, with a span of 16 bases between the germline ends. CDR1 and CDR2 were assigned from the germline V gene (reference sequence) as DFQATT and SNEGSKA. This clonotype was obtained from an adult in good health. The chain employs TRBV20-1 and TRBJ1-1, and possibly TRBD1, on 6 matching bases. Sequencing was performed on blood. The DNA sequence reads TGCAGTGCTAGAAAGGGGGTGATTAACATGAACACTGAAGCTTTCTTT. Its product reads: CSARKGVINMNTEAFF.